This T cell receptor beta chain emerged from a study of beta chain features in type 1 diabetes. Whole-study results and caveats: The study left unresolved whether HLA type influences TCRB rearrangement. The VDJ junctions of type 1 diabetes patients carried fewer insertions and more deletions. For Type 1 diabetes patients, all four CD4+ subsets carried TCRB CDR3s that were moderately but significantly shorter.

Turning to this clone: The antigen remains undetermined.

From germline, CDR1 is SGHNT and CDR2 YYREEE (reference sequence). V shed 7 bases, J shed 5 bases, and the junction held 9 bases outside the gene matches. The CDR3 consists of 14 residues. Sequencing targeted expressed TCRB transcripts, as all isolated RNA had been reverse transcribed. The study sequenced naive, central memory and regulatory T cell samples to an average of approximately 4 million reads. Only in-frame clones appear in the TCRdb table, and some are missing; sequencing was by immunoSEQ multiplex PCR. The table has some 350,000 clones, over 8.5% seen once. The sequence was obtained from a man aged 25-45 years with type 1 diabetes. The chain carries TRBV5-4 and TRBJ2-5; 9 bases are shared with TRBD1. The source material was central memory CD4+ T cells from blood. The CDR3 nucleotides read TGTGCCAGCGGCTCAAAGACAGGGGGGGAGACCCAGTACTTC. It specifies CASGSKTGGETQYF.